Given below is one T cell receptor (beta chain) in context. The data belong to a study of blood T cell repertoires in COVID-19. Turning to the study itself: The origin of the acute and convalescent COVID-19 samples was the United States, Italy and Spain. From T cells, B-cell-depleted T cells, or PBMCs came the material, which was cDNA or gDNA.

The CDR3 consists of 15 residues. Germline-derived CDR1 and CDR2 are MNHEY and SVGAGI. The germline V and J ends were trimmed by 7 bases and 2 bases, with 14 bases remaining between them. In the original processing: Reference gene primer amplification gave estimated nucleated cell counts. Some clones are missing from TCRdb's copy, which holds only in-frame ones; the method was immunoSEQ multiplex PCR. V and J calls and clone size follow that table, whereas D and trimming were derived from the DNA. The sample includes 45,000 to 65,000 clones, around nine tenths of them seen just once. The rearrangement uses TRBV6-5 and TRBJ2-2; TRBD2 might be the D (6 bases). Sequenced input: peripheral blood. This clonotype was sampled from a man aged 45-65 years with active COVID-19. The CDR3 sequence is CASIGGSVNTGELFF. DNA of the CDR3: TGTGCCAGCATAGGAGGGTCTGTCAACACCGGGGAGCTGTTTTTT.